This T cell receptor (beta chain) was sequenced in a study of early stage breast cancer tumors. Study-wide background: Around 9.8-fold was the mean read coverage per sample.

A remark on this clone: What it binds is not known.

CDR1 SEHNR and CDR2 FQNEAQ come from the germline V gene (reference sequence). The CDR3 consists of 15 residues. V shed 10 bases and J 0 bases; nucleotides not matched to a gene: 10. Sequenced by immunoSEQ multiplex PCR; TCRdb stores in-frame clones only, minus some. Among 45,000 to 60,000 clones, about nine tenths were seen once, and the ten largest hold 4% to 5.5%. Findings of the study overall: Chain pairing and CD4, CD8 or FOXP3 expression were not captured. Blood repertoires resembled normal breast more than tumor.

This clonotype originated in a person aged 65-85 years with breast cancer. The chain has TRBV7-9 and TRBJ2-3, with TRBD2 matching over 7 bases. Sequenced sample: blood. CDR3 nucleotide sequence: TGTGCCACAATGTGGCTAGCGGACAGCACAGATACGCAGTATTTT. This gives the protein CATMWLADSTDTQYF. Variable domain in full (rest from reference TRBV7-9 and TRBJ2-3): DTGVSQNPRHKITKRGQNVTFRCDPISEHNRLYWYRQTLGQGPEFLTYFQNEAQLEKSRLLSDRFSAERPKGSFSTLEIQRTEQGDSAMYLCATMWLADSTDTQYFGPGTRLTVL.